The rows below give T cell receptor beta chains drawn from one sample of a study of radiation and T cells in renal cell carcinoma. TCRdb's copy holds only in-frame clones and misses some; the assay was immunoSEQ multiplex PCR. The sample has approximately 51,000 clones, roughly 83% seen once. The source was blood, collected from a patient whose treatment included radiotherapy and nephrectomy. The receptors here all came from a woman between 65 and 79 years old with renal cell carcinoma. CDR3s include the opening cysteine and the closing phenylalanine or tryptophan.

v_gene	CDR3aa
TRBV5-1	CASTRTGGGEQYF
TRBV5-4	CASSLGLAGAQETQYF
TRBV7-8	CASSLGQIRNYGYTF
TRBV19	CASRLGTGDTGELFF
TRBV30	CAWSGQGRETQYF
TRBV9	CASSVEAGEVGTDTQYF
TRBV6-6	CASSRDRNTEAFF
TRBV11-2	CASSLVVGHTPGNTIYF
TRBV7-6	CASSPGQPDTQYF
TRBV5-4	CASSLEGAGFTGELFF
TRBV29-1	CSATGQGAYEQYF
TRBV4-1	CASSRMTGDQPQHF
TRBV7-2	CASSPTRQETQYF
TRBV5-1	CASSFQGLNTEAFF
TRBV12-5	CASGFSTDTQYF
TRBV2	CAKQTGRNYGYTF
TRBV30	CAWSPTGNTEAFF
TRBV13	CASSLGGAGVSYNEQFF
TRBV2	CASRAKSQNNEQFF
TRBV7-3	CASSLLPLDYRNTGELFF
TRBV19	CASSPRSGGGYNEQFF
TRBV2	CASNKLLGVDTGELFF
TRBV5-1	CASSLDGRGHETQYF
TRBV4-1	CASSPGTAGLEQYF
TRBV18	CASSPGQGDLYNTF
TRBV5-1	CASSFLDEQFF
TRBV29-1	CSVEEGQGAGELFF
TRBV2	CASSVVGSGSGANVLTF
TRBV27	CASSKDLPNEKLFF
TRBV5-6	CASSSYYEQYF
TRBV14	CASSQGQGWTGELFF
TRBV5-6	CASSLGRASYEQYF
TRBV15	CATSRNRQGDSDTQYF
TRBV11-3	CASSLGNLATDTQYF
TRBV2	CASRGWAGNTIYF
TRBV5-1	CASSSLNTGELFF
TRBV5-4	CASSLARAGGRNEQFF
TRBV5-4	CASSPSDSTEQFF
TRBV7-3	CASSVAGGYQETQYF
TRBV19	CASSMTALNTEAFF
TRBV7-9	CASSLPGAYEQYF
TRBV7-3	CASSLSPAPTDTQYF